Shown below are 2 T cell receptor beta chains from a single sample sequenced in a study of shared clonotypes between healthy human individuals. Generated by immunoSEQ multiplex PCR, the TCRdb table keeps only in-frame clones and is missing some. In the table there are roughly 2 million clones, over 85% of which are singletons. The sequenced material came from naive CD4+ T cells sorted from blood. This sample's subset: CD45RA+ positively selected. These receptors originate from a man between 18 and 29 years old in good health.

V and J are TRBV10-1 and TRBJ2-1, with unresolved D. This CDR3 is built from 12 residues. The ends were cut back, 4 bases at V and 7 bases at J, with 8 bases in the middle. CDR1 is WNHNN and CDR2 is SYGVQD in the germline V gene (reference sequence). The CDR3 coding sequence is TGCGCCAGCAGTGGGACGGTTAATGAGCAGTTCTTC. Encoded protein: CASSGTVNEQFF.

This chain links TRBV18 with TRBJ1-2, with a tentative D call TRBD1 (6 bases). The germline CDR1 and CDR2 sequences are KGHSH and LQKENI. Trimming removed 4 bases at V and 4 bases at J, with 10 bases between. The CDR3 consists of 13 residues. The CDR3 region is CASSRGAVYGYTF. The DNA for the CDR3 is TGTGCCAGCTCACGGGGGGCGGTCTATGGCTACACCTTC. The whole variable domain, remainder taken from reference TRBV18 and TRBJ1-2, is NAGVMQNPRHLVRRRGQEARLRCSPMKGHSHVYWYRQLPEEGLKFMVYLQKENIIDESGMPKERFSAEFPKEGPSILRIQQVVRGDSAAYFCASSRGAVYGYTFGSGTRLTVV.